Detailed here is one T cell receptor (beta chain). Its specificity is unknown. These data belong to a study of response to subunit inactivated influenza vaccine. Study-wide results and caveats: A suggestion made by the authors is that each seasonal influenza vaccination recruits few new T cells.

This CDR3 has 13 residues. V lost 7 bases and J 6 bases, leaving 12 bases between the germline ends. The germline CDR1 and CDR2 sequences are MDHEN and SYDVKM. MiXCR, run by TCRdb on the RT-PCR reads, gives a single entry per CDR3 protein. The profile shows 750,000 to 850,000 distinct CDR3 sequences, approximately 18% of them singletons. This TCR derives from a man between 50 and 59 years old who received an inactivated influenza vaccine. The chain is built from TRBV28 and TRBJ2-2; D gene uncertain. The source material was PBMCs from blood, sampled less than 6 days after vaccination. The CDR3 loop reads CASNDPGPGELFF. The CDR3 DNA is TGTGCCAGCAATGACCCGGGCCCCGGGGAGCTGTTTTTT.